The clone carrying this TCR beta chain has just a few counts. Its specificity is not known. With 2 bases clipped from V and 6 bases from J, the junction kept 17 bases outside the gene matches. CDR3 size: 20 residues. CDR1 and CDR2 from the germline V gene are LGHNA and YSLEER. The data belong to a study of response to subunit inactivated influenza vaccine. Findings and caveats of the study: Few additional T cells are recruited per seasonal influenza vaccination, authors suggested.

TCRdb ran MiXCR on the RT-PCR reads and lists one entry per CDR3 protein. The sample contains about 700,000 distinct CDR3 sequences, around 14% of which appear only once. V is TRBV4-3 and J is TRBJ1-6; 9 nucleotides align to TRBD1. The sequence was obtained from a middle-aged man who received an inactivated influenza vaccine. The material was PBMCs from blood, obtained about 14 days before vaccination. CDR3 nucleotides: TGCGCCAGCAGCCAAAACCTCCATGGGCGACAGGGGGTTCTTAATTCACCCCTCCACTTT. Its protein is CASSQNLHGRQGVLNSPLHF.